This T cell receptor (beta chain) stems from a study of blood T cell repertoires in COVID-19. On the study more broadly: Specimens from acute and convalescent COVID-19 originated in the United States, Italy and Spain. The cDNA or gDNA used as material had been derived from T cells, B-cell-depleted T cells, or PBMCs.

Trimming left V 5 bases short and J 0 bases short, with 10 bases between. Germline V gene data show CDR1 as SEHNR and CDR2 as FQNEAQ (reference sequence). The CDR3 runs 15 residues. This clone turned up a few times. In the authors' workflow: Reference gene primer amplification gave estimated nucleated cell counts. Assay: immunoSEQ multiplex PCR; the TCRdb copy retains only in-frame clones and omits some. V, J and clone size reflect that table, while D and trimming were determined from the DNA. In the table there are around 140,000 clones, about 82% of which are singletons. This clonotype was sampled from a woman aged 60-75 years with acute or convalescent COVID-19. The V and J genes are TRBV7-9 and TRBJ1-4; D is uncertain. Sequenced material: peripheral blood. CDR3 residues: CASSKRVATNEKLFF. The CDR3 DNA reads as TGTGCCAGCAGCAAGAGGGTTGCAACTAATGAAAAACTGTTTTTT.